The clone carrying this T cell receptor (beta chain) was seen repeatedly, ten times or more. TCRdb called the reads again in MiXCR, with one record for every CDR3 protein. Of around 180,000 distinct CDR3 sequences in the sample, approximately 19% were seen once. These data belong to a study of T cell repertoires in cytomegalovirus infection. CDR1 MGHDK and CDR2 SYGVNS come from the germline V gene. This CDR3 is built from 14 residues. V gave up 3 bases and J gave up 9 bases, with 17 bases separating them. The sequencing input was PBMCs. The TCR originated in a human donor in good health (CMV status not recorded). Some clones in this sample may be carry-over from other donors' samples. The chain links TRBV25-1 to TRBJ1-1, with D possibly matching TRBD1 (6 bases). CDR3 sequence: CASSDPWDKSKAFF. CDR3 coding DNA: TGTGCCAGCAGTGATCCCTGGGACAAGAGTAAAGCTTTCTTT.